The 9 T cell receptor beta chains presented below share a single source sample, sequenced in a study of regulatory T cells in long-lasting Graves disease. The time point denotes: newly diagnosed GD, antithyroid drugs for less than 3 months. PBMCs provided the RNA from which the TCR library was made. Investigators prepared the TCR beta libraries by applying iRepertoire HTBI primers and Arm-PCR of CDR3 regions. TCRdb itself ran the multiplex PCR reads through MiXCR, one entry per CDR3 protein. The table has around 320,000 distinct CDR3 sequences, 16% seen once; the top ten hold around 27%. These data were also filed under a second study, of T cells in Graves' hyperthyroidism and ophthalmopathy.

The source was peripheral blood mononuclear cells (PBMCs), collected at new diagnosis, from a patient treated with antithyroid drugs. Receptor source: a man aged 35 to 55 with Graves disease.

Many counts were recorded for this clonotype. This chain links TRBV7-8 with TRBJ2-7, with unresolved D. V lost 2 bases to trimming and J lost 12 bases, with 11 bases between them. Germline V gene lookup returns CDR1 SGHVS and CDR2 FQNEAQ. The CDR3 runs 11 residues. The CDR3 spells CASSLFLVPYF. Here the CDR3 DNA reads TGTGCCAGCAGCTTATTCCTAGTCCCGTACTTC. Variable domain in full (rest from reference TRBV7-8 and TRBJ2-7): GAGVSQSPRYKVAKRGQDVALRCDPISGHVSLFWYQQALGQGPEFLTYFQNEAQLDKSGLPSDRFFAERPEGSVSTLKIQRTQQEDSAVYLCASSLFLVPYFGPGTRLTVT.

This sequence joins TRBV7-9 and TRBJ2-3; D remains unclear. CDR1 and CDR2 from the germline V gene are SEHNR and FQNEAQ (reference sequence). This CDR3 is built from 15 residues. Between the trimmed V and J ends, which lost 3 bases and 0 bases, there was a span of 10 bases. The CDR3: CASSFHHPSTDTQYF. The CDR3 coding sequence is TGTGCCAGCAGCTTCCACCACCCTAGCACAGATACGCAGTATTTT. Full variable domain (outside the CDR3, taken from reference TRBV7-9 and TRBJ2-3): DTGVSQNPRHKITKRGQNVTFRCDPISEHNRLYWYRQTLGQGPEFLTYFQNEAQLEKSRLLSDRFSAERPKGSFSTLEIQRTEQGDSAMYLCASSFHHPSTDTQYFGPGTRLTVL.

The chain has TRBV28 and TRBJ2-7, with 12 bases identical to TRBD2. CDR1 and CDR2 (germline): MDHEN, SYDVKM. The V gene end was trimmed by 5 bases and the J gene end by 5 bases; junction bases not matched to a gene: 28. The CDR3 extends over 22 amino acids. CDR3 amino acids: CASSPKDPLLAGGPYSRDEQYF. The CDR3 nucleotides read TGTGCCAGCAGTCCTAAGGACCCCCTTCTAGCGGGAGGGCCTTATTCTAGGGACGAGCAGTACTTC.

The table lists this clonotype with many counts. The chain recombines TRBV28 with TRBJ2-5; 9 bases map to TRBD1. CDR1 and CDR2 from the germline V gene are MDHEN and SYDVKM. The CDR3 totals 15 residues. After removal of 2 bases from V and 2 bases from J, the junction contained 3 bases not matched to a gene. This CDR3 is CASSLLGTGQETQYF. CDR3 nucleotide sequence: TGTGCCAGCAGTTTACTTGGGACAGGGCAAGAGACCCAGTACTTC. Looking up the rest from reference TRBV28 and TRBJ2-5 gives the full variable domain: DVKVTQSSRYLVKRTGEKVFLECVQDMDHENMFWYRQDPGLGLRLIYFSYDVKMKEKGDIPEGYSVSREKKERFSLILESASTNQTSMYLCASSLLGTGQETQYFGPGTRLLVL.

A single count supports this clonotype. This chain links TRBV6-2 or TRBV6-3 with TRBJ2-7; the match to TRBD1 covers 7 bases. Looked up from germline, CDR1 is MNHEY and CDR2 is SVGEGT. With 4 bases clipped from V and 2 bases from J, the junction kept 11 bases outside the gene matches. The CDR3 sequence is 16 residues long. CDR3 nucleotides: TGTGCCAGCAGTTTCCACCCGGGACAGCCGCCCTACGAGCAGTACTTC. Its translation is CASSFHPGQPPYEQYF.

This clonotype was detected a few times. A far larger clone is off by one base, so a read error is likely. The chain combines TRBV27 with TRBJ2-5; D possibly corresponds to TRBD2 (6 bases). Germline V CDR1 and CDR2: MNHEY, SMNVEV (reference sequence). CDR3 length: 12 residues. Trimming pared 8 bases from V and 5 bases from J, leaving 12 bases between. The CDR3 is CASPPAGETQYF. CDR3 coding DNA: TGTGCCAGCCCACCGGCGGGGGAGACCCAGTACTTC.

In its sample, this clonotype was seen many times. The chain recombines TRBV10-3 with TRBJ2-3; D may be TRBD2 (6 bases). This CDR3 spans 20 amino acids. The V end was cut by 3 bases, the J end by 5 bases, with 30 bases between. Germline V lookup: CDR1 ENHRY, CDR2 SYGVKD. CDR3 coding DNA: TGTGCCATCAGTGATGACGCATCGGATCCGGCGGGGACTCGGGAAGATACGCAGTATTTT. Protein: CAISDDASDPAGTREDTQYF.

This clonotype was counted only a few times. The chain has TRBV9 and TRBJ1-6, with a weak D call TRBD1 (5 bases). Germline CDR1 reads SGDLS; CDR2 reads YYNGEE. This CDR3 region has 15 residues. V was clipped by 0 bases and J by 5 bases, with 9 bases between them. CDR3 in DNA: TGTGCCAGCAGCGTAGGGGGCAGGAATAATTCACCCCTCCACTTT. This encodes CASSVGGRNNSPLHF.

J is TRBJ2-7 and V is TRBV7-2, with D possibly matching TRBD1 (5 bases). The germline gives CDR1 SGHTA, CDR2 FQGNSA. V was clipped by 2 bases and J by 5 bases, with 10 bases between them. The CDR3 extends over 13 amino acids. This chain's CDR3 is CASSLPGSHEQYF. In DNA form, the CDR3 reads TGTGCCAGCAGCTTACCAGGGTCCCACGAGCAGTACTTC. The complete variable domain, with remaining parts taken from reference TRBV7-2 and TRBJ2-7, reads GAGVSQSPSNKVTEKGKDVELRCDPISGHTALYWYRQSLGQGLEFLIYFQGNSAPDKSGLPSDRFSAERTGGSVSTLTIQRTQQEDSAVYLCASSLPGSHEQYFGPGTRLTVT.